This T cell receptor (beta chain) is from a study of T-cell memory formation after mild COVID-19. This clonotype was counted at least ten times. TCRdb re-derived calls from the 5' RACE reads in MiXCR, one entry per CDR3 protein. The table lists hundreds of thousands of distinct CDR3 sequences, under 15% of them singletons. The CDR3 has 15 amino acids. V shed 5 bases and J 1 base; nucleotides not matched to a gene: 7. The germline V gene encodes CDR1 DFQATT and CDR2 SNEGSKA (reference sequence). The sequencing input was PBMCs or a T cell subset sorted from them (not recorded which). This rearrangement joins TRBV20-1 to TRBJ2-5, with TRBD2 matching over 10 bases. The receptor was isolated from a man in his late teens or twenties who had mild COVID-19 (a few samples of this study predate the infection). Cell type and time point are not known. In DNA, the CDR3 is TGCAGTGCTTCAAAAGCGGGGGGGCCCCAAGAGACCCAGTACTTC. It translates to CSASKAGGPQETQYF.